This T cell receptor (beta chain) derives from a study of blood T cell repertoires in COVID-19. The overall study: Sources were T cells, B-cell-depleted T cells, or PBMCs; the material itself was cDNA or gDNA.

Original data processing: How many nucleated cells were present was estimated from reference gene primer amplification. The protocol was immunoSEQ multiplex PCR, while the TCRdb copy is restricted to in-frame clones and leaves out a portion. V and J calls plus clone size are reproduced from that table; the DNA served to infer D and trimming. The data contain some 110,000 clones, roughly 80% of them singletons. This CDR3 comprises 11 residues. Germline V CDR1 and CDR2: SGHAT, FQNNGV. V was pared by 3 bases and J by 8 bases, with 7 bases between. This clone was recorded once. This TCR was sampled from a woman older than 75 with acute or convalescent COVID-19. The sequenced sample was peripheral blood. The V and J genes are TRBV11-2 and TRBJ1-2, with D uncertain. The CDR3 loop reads CASSFGGGYTF. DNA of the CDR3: TGTGCCAGCAGCTTCGGCGGGGGCTACACCTTC.